This T cell receptor (beta chain) was identified in a study of CD8+CD57+ T cells in acquired aplastic anemia. Study details: DNA per sorted CD4+ or CD8+ sample ranged about 0.17 to 30 ug, averaging about 3.4 ug. Study findings and constraints: Controls and patients did not differ significantly in CD8+ Simpson's diversity. A set of 25 to 35 CD8+ CDR3 sequences was shared between patients and controls, and these sequences appeared highly expressed in patients.

The CDR3 totals 15 residues. Unmatched junction bases numbered 2, after V lost 0 bases and J lost 2 bases. Germline V gene data show CDR1 as SGDLS and CDR2 as YYNGEE. Using genomic DNA as the template, TCR beta VDJ and CDR3 profiling was carried out. TCRdb fed the reads into MiXCR, producing one record per CDR3 protein. Of around 250,000 distinct CDR3 sequences in the sample, approximately 57% are singletons; the top ten hold 6.5% to 10%. On this clonotype: Its target is not known.

The sample was sorted CD4+, CD8+, or CD8+CD57+ T cells (not recorded which) from PBMCs. This receptor was identified in a human donor with severe aplastic anemia or a healthy control (not recorded which). The chain has TRBV9 and TRBJ2-3; 8 nucleotides line up with TRBD2. CDR3 DNA: TGTGCCAGCAGCGTAGCGGGGGGGGTCACAGATACGCAGTATTTT. Protein product: CASSVAGGVTDTQYF. The whole variable domain, filled in from reference TRBV9 and TRBJ2-3, reads DSGVTQTPKHLITATGQRVTLRCSPRSGDLSVYWYQQSLDQGLQFLIQYYNGEERAKGNILERFSAQQFPDLHSELNLSSLELGDSALYFCASSVAGGVTDTQYFGPGTRLTVL.